The rows below give T cell receptor beta chains drawn from one sample of a study of cytotoxic CD8 clonotypes in ibrutinib-treated CLL. The data were produced by immunoSEQ multiplex PCR, yet TCRdb's version contains in-frame clones alone and is incomplete. The table records about 140,000 clones, approximately 80% of them present only once. Sequencing was performed on PBMCs, taken after 36 months of ibrutinib treatment. Receptor source: a human donor with chronic lymphocytic leukemia. Each CDR3 is given with its conserved first and last residue. A D gene is named only where the DNA matches it firmly. Clone size appears in some rows only: once, few, many, or a class for an expanded clone.

clone size,D gene,J gene,V gene,CDR3 DNA,CDR3 protein
NA,NA,TRBJ1-3,TRBV30,TGTGCCTGGCCGGGCCCCAACTCTGGAAACACCATATATTTT,CAWPGPNSGNTIYF
NA,NA,TRBJ2-1,TRBV5-4,TGTGCCAGCAGCTTACGGGCGCGAGGCAATGAGCAGTTCTTC,CASSLRARGNEQFF
NA,NA,TRBJ1-1,TRBV28,TGTGCCAGCAGCTTTATGCCCGGGAGGGGAACTGAAGCTTTCTTT,CASSFMPGRGTEAFF
NA,NA,TRBJ1-4,TRBV5-1,TGCGCCAGCAGCTTGGAGGGTCCGCGGAATGAAAAACTGTTTTTT,CASSLEGPRNEKLFF
NA,TRBD2,TRBJ2-7,TRBV13,TGTGCCAGCAGCTTAGAGGGACGACTAGCGGGCTACGAGCAGTACTTC,CASSLEGRLAGYEQYF
few,NA,TRBJ1-1,TRBV5-5,TGTGCCAGCAGGGGGTACGGGGACCGCACTGAAGCTTTCTTT,CASRGYGDRTEAFF
NA,NA,TRBJ2-7,TRBV6-1,TGTGCCAGCAGTGAACGGTGGGCTAGCGCCCACTACGAGCAGTACTTC,CASSERWASAHYEQYF
NA,NA,TRBJ2-3,TRBV11-2,TGTGCCAGCAGACACCAGGGGGGGGGTAGCACAGATACGCAGTATTTT,CASRHQGGGSTDTQYF
NA,TRBD2,TRBJ2-7,TRBV2,TGTGCCAGCACCCCCCGGGGACTAGCCTGGGAGCAGTACTTC,CASTPRGLAWEQYF
NA,TRBD2,TRBJ2-1,TRBV25-1,TGTGCCAGCAGTGAAACTGGCGGGGGTTACAATGAGCAGTTCTTC,CASSETGGGYNEQFF
NA,TRBD1,TRBJ2-5,TRBV7-8,TGTGCCAGCAGCCCCGGGACAGGACACAATGGGGAGACCCAGTACTTC,CASSPGTGHNGETQYF
NA,TRBD2,TRBJ2-3,TRBV15,TGTGCCACCAGCACCCCCTCCCACCTAGCGGGGGCCCGCACAGATACGCAGTATTTT,CATSTPSHLAGARTDTQYF
NA,NA,TRBJ1-2,TRBV11-2,TGTGCCAGCAGCCCACCCAACGCAGCGGTCGAGTATGGCTACACCTTC,CASSPPNAAVEYGYTF
once,TRBD2,TRBJ2-5,TRBV6-5,TGTGCCAGCAAAAACAGCGGGAGCAGGGAGACCCAGTACTTC,CASKNSGSRETQYF
NA,TRBD1,TRBJ2-2,TRBV5-1,TGCGCCAGCAGCCGACAGGGGGGGAACACCGGGGAGCTGTTTTTT,CASSRQGGNTGELFF
NA,TRBD1,TRBJ1-5,TRBV4-1,TGCGCCAGCAGCCAAGGGGACAGGGGAGGGTGGAGCAATCAGCCCCAGCATTTT,CASSQGDRGGWSNQPQHF
NA,NA,TRBJ1-1,TRBV5-4,TGTGCCAGCAGCTTGGACCCGAACACTGAAGCTTTCTTT,CASSLDPNTEAFF
NA,NA,TRBJ2-7,TRBV20-1,TGCAGTGCTTGGGCGGGCTACGAGCAGTACTTC,CSAWAGYEQYF
NA,NA,TRBJ1-2,TRBV30,TGTGCCTGGAGTGTAAACTATGGCTACACCTTC,CAWSVNYGYTF
NA,NA,TRBJ2-4,TRBV6-4,TGTGCCAGCAGTGACGGGACGGTGGGCATTCAGTACTTC,CASSDGTVGIQYF
NA,TRBD2,TRBJ2-2,TRBV10-1,TGCGCCAGCAGTGCCGGGAGGGCCCACGGGGAGCTGTTTTTT,CASSAGRAHGELFF
NA,NA,TRBJ1-2,TRBV28,TGTGCCAGCAGTACGGGGGGCTATGGCTACACCTTC,CASSTGGYGYTF
once,NA,TRBJ1-2,TRBV7-8,TGTGCCAGCAGCTTGGCCGATCATGGCTACACCTTC,CASSLADHGYTF
once,NA,TRBJ1-4,TRBV5-1,TGCGCCAGCAGCTTGGTGCTCGGACAAGCGAATGAAAAACTGTTTTTT,CASSLVLGQANEKLFF
NA,TRBD2,TRBJ2-1,TRBV15,TGTGCCACCAGCAGACCTCCGGGACTATATAATGAGCAGTTCTTC,CATSRPPGLYNEQFF
NA,NA,TRBJ2-7,TRBV7-9,TGTGCCAGCAGCTTACATGGGCTACCCTACGAGCAGTACTTC,CASSLHGLPYEQYF
NA,NA,TRBJ2-7,TRBV18,TGTGCCAGCTCACCAAGTAGCGAAAGGCCCTACGAGCAGTACTTC,CASSPSSERPYEQYF
NA,NA,TRBJ2-1,TRBV30,TGTGCCTGGAGTAGGGATTTAGATGAGCAGTTCTTC,CAWSRDLDEQFF
NA,TRBD2,TRBJ2-5,TRBV5-1,TGCGCCAGCAGCGCCCTCACCAGCGGGGGCGGAGAGACCCAGTACTTC,CASSALTSGGGETQYF
NA,TRBD2,TRBJ2-7,TRBV5-4,TGTGCCAGCAGCTTTTCCCCGGGAGGGGGATCCTCCTACGAGCAGTACTTC,CASSFSPGGGSSYEQYF
NA,TRBD2,TRBJ2-5,TRBV18,TGTGCCAGCTCACCAGCGACTAGCGGGGGGAGAGAGACCCAGTACTTC,CASSPATSGGRETQYF
NA,NA,TRBJ1-2,TRBV28,TGTGCCAGCAGTTCGTCGGGGGTTGATGGCTACACCTTC,CASSSSGVDGYTF
NA,NA,TRBJ1-5,TRBV23-1,TGCGCCAGCAGTCAAATGTGTGGACCCCAGCATTTT,CASSQMCGPQHF
NA,NA,TRBJ2-2,TRBV30,TGTGCCTGGAGTGTGAGGGGGACGATAACCGGGGAGCTGTTTTTT,CAWSVRGTITGELFF
NA,TRBD2,TRBJ2-7,TRBV7-9,TGTGCCAGCAGCAAGGAGACTAGCGGGATTTCCTACGAGCAGTACTTC,CASSKETSGISYEQYF
NA,NA,TRBJ2-1,TRBV11-3,TGTGCCAGCAGCTTAGAGCATGGGGCAGGGGCCTACAATGAGCAGTTCTTC,CASSLEHGAGAYNEQFF
once,NA,TRBJ1-1,TRBV4-2,TGTGCCAGCAGCCGAGGACTATTCGGTGGAGCTTTCTTT,CASSRGLFGGAFF
NA,TRBD2,TRBJ2-3,TRBV6-5,TGTGCCAGCAGGCAGCGGGACTCCGATACGCAGTATTTT,CASRQRDSDTQYF
NA,NA,TRBJ2-7,TRBV5-1,TGCGCCAGCAGCTTTCGCCAGGGTACCTACGAGCAGTACTTC,CASSFRQGTYEQYF
once,TRBD2,TRBJ2-2,TRBV30,TGTGCCTGGAACTTTCTAGCGGGGAACACCGGGGAGCTGTTTTTT,CAWNFLAGNTGELFF
few,TRBD1,TRBJ1-4,TRBV14,TGTGCCAGCAGCCAAGTCAGGGGGTTTGATGAAAAACTGTTTTTT,CASSQVRGFDEKLFF
NA,NA,TRBJ1-2,TRBV11-2,TGTGCCAGCAGCTTAGACGTTCCCGCGGGCTACACCTTC,CASSLDVPAGYTF
NA,NA,TRBJ1-5,TRBV2,TGTGCCAGCAGCAGATTCGTCAGGGGTAGCAATCAGCCCCAGCATTTT,CASSRFVRGSNQPQHF